This T cell receptor (beta chain) was sequenced for a study of shared clonotypes between healthy human individuals. Study in general: CD4 naive cells filled three plates per donor, CD4 memory three, CD8 naive two and CD8 memory one.

Deep level was the assay's run setting. Clones were read by immunoSEQ multiplex PCR, and TCRdb kept only the in-frame ones, dropping some. The sample has fewer than 400,000 clones, approximately 74% seen once. The CDR3 is 14 residues long. V lost 4 bases, J lost 5 bases, and 6 bases stayed unmatched. CDR1 is SGHDT and CDR2 is YYEEEE in the germline V gene. The specimen sequenced was memory CD4+ T cells sorted from blood. Subset of the sample: CD45RA-negative fraction. The V and J genes are TRBV5-6 and TRBJ2-3; 8 bases line up with TRBD1. The receptor was isolated from a man younger than 40 in good health. The DNA of the CDR3 is TGTGCCAGCAGCCCGACAGGGGTCGGAGATACGCAGTATTTT. Protein product: CASSPTGVGDTQYF.